This is a list of T cell receptor beta chains from one sample in a study of shared clonotypes between healthy human individuals. TCRdb's table, derived via immunoSEQ multiplex PCR, lists solely in-frame clones and lacks some. The repertoire holds around 2.1 million clones, with approximately 94% as singletons. Material for sequencing was naive CD4+ T cells sorted from blood. The receptors here all came from a man aged 18-30 years in good health. The CDR3 runs from the conserved cysteine through the conserved F or W. D genes are given only for firm matches. Only part of the rows carry a size: once, few, many, or a class if the clone is expanded.

TGTGCCATCAGTGAGGGGAGCAATCCTAACTATGGCTACACCTTC,CAISEGSNPNYGYTF,NA,NA,TRBJ1-2,TRBV10-3
TGCGCCAGCAGCCGCTTCCTCCTACAAGAGACCCAGTACTTC,CASSRFLLQETQYF,NA,NA,TRBJ2-5,TRBV5-1
TGTGCCAGCAGCGGCCCGGGACTGATAAATGAGCAGTTCTTC,CASSGPGLINEQFF,NA,NA,TRBJ2-1,TRBV5-4
TGTGCCATCAGTGATTCCCAGGGGGGTACGCAGTATTTT,CAISDSQGGTQYF,NA,NA,TRBJ2-3,TRBV10-3
TGTGCCAGCTCACCCGTACTACCGGGACAGGGGGCGGTAGAGACCCAGTACTTC,CASSPVLPGQGAVETQYF,TRBD1,NA,TRBJ2-5,TRBV18
TGCGCCAGCAGCCAATGGGGGACAGGGGAACATCAGCCCCAGCATTTT,CASSQWGTGEHQPQHF,TRBD1,once,TRBJ1-5,TRBV4-1
TGCACCAGCAGCCAGGGCAGGGGGCGGGCCCCTAATGAAAAACTGTTTTTT,CTSSQGRGRAPNEKLFF,NA,NA,TRBJ1-4,TRBV1
TGTGCCAGCAGTCCTACAGGGGGCCGTTACGAAAAACTGTTTTTT,CASSPTGGRYEKLFF,TRBD1,NA,TRBJ1-4,TRBV9
TGTGCCATCAGTGGGCCCCGTCGAGAGACCCAGTACTTC,CAISGPRRETQYF,NA,NA,TRBJ2-5,TRBV10-3
TGTGCCAGCAGTGTGTCCTCTAGCGGGAGTTACGAGCAGTACTTC,CASSVSSSGSYEQYF,TRBD2,NA,TRBJ2-7,TRBV2
TGTGCCCCAGCGGGGGGGCTATACGAGCAGTACTTC,CAPAGGLYEQYF,TRBD2,NA,TRBJ2-7,TRBV7-9
TGTGCCAGCAGTATAGTAGAAGTTCAGCCCCAGCATTTT,CASSIVEVQPQHF,NA,NA,TRBJ1-5,TRBV2
TGTGCCAGCAGCTTCAAGACGCGGTGGGGGGGGATACAAGAGACCCAGTACTTC,CASSFKTRWGGIQETQYF,TRBD2,NA,TRBJ2-5,TRBV7-8
TGTGCCAGCAGCCTCGGGACCGCGAACACCGGGGAGCTGTTTTTT,CASSLGTANTGELFF,NA,NA,TRBJ2-2,TRBV7-9
TGTGCCAGCAGCTTAGTGGGCAGGGGGGCCACAGATACGCAGTATTTT,CASSLVGRGATDTQYF,NA,NA,TRBJ2-3,TRBV7-8
TGTGCCAGCAGTTACTCCTTTACCTACAATGAGCAGTTCTTC,CASSYSFTYNEQFF,NA,once,TRBJ2-1,TRBV6-5
TGTGCCAGCAGTGAGACCACTAACTATGGCTACACCTTC,CASSETTNYGYTF,NA,NA,TRBJ1-2,TRBV2
TGCGCCAGCAGTAGCGGGAGCTCCTACAATGAGCAGTTCTTC,CASSSGSSYNEQFF,TRBD2,NA,TRBJ2-1,TRBV10-1
TGTGCCAGCAGTGAATTTGGGACTAGCGGGAAAACTAGAGACAATGAGCAGTTCTTC,CASSEFGTSGKTRDNEQFF,TRBD2,NA,TRBJ2-1,TRBV6-1
TGTGCCAGCAGCTTAGTATCGGGAGCCTACAATGAGCAGTTCTTC,CASSLVSGAYNEQFF,NA,NA,TRBJ2-1,TRBV11-2
TGTGCCAGCAGAATTCTGGGACTCCCAGATACGCAGTATTTT,CASRILGLPDTQYF,NA,NA,TRBJ2-3,TRBV5-6
TGTGCCAGCACCCTACTAGCGGGCTCCTACGAGCAGTACTTC,CASTLLAGSYEQYF,TRBD2,NA,TRBJ2-7,TRBV6-1
TGCGCCAGCAGCTTGGCAGGGACTGCGAGCACAGATACGCAGTATTTT,CASSLAGTASTDTQYF,NA,NA,TRBJ2-3,TRBV5-1
TGTGCCAGCAGTAAGGACAGAGCAACTAATGAAAAACTGTTTTTT,CASSKDRATNEKLFF,NA,NA,TRBJ1-4,TRBV2
TGTGCCATCATGAACAGGGGACCAGGGAACACTGAAGCTTTCTTT,CAIMNRGPGNTEAFF,TRBD1,NA,TRBJ1-1,TRBV10-3
TGTGCCAGCAGTCACCACGAAGGTCAAGAGACCCAGTACTTC,CASSHHEGQETQYF,NA,NA,TRBJ2-5,TRBV28
TGTGCCAGCAGTGACCCCGGGCAGCCCCAGCATTTT,CASSDPGQPQHF,NA,NA,TRBJ1-5,TRBV25-1
TGCGCCAGCAGCTTGGGACGCCAGAGCACAGATACGCAGTATTTT,CASSLGRQSTDTQYF,NA,NA,TRBJ2-3,TRBV5-1
TGTGCCAGCAGTTTACCGGACAGGGGTAACTACGAGCAGTACTTC,CASSLPDRGNYEQYF,TRBD1,NA,TRBJ2-7,TRBV28
TGTGCCAGCAGCCTGACACGGAACACTGAAGCTTTCTTT,CASSLTRNTEAFF,NA,NA,TRBJ1-1,TRBV11-1
TGTGCCAGTAGTATAGTCGCGCGCAGGATGAACACTGAAGCTTTCTTT,CASSIVARRMNTEAFF,NA,NA,TRBJ1-1,TRBV19
TGCGCCAGCAGCTCAACAGGGGGTTGGACAAGCTCCTATAATTCACCCCTCCACTTT,CASSSTGGWTSSYNSPLHF,TRBD1,NA,TRBJ1-6,TRBV4-1
TGCGCCAGCAGTGATTCGGGGGGTCCCCCCTACGAGCAGTACTTC,CASSDSGGPPYEQYF,TRBD2,NA,TRBJ2-7,TRBV10-1